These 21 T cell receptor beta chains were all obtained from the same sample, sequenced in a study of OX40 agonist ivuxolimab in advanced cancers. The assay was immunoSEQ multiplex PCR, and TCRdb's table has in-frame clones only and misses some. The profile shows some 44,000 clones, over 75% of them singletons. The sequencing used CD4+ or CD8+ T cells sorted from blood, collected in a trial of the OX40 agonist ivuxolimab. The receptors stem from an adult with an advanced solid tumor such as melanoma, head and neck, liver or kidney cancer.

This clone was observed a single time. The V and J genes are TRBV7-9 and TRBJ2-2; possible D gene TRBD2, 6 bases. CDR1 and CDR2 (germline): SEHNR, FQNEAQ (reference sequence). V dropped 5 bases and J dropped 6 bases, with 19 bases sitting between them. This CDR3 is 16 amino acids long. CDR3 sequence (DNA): TGTGCCAGCAGCCGAATATCCCGGACTACTGCCGGGGAGCTGTTTTTT. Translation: CASSRISRTTAGELFF.

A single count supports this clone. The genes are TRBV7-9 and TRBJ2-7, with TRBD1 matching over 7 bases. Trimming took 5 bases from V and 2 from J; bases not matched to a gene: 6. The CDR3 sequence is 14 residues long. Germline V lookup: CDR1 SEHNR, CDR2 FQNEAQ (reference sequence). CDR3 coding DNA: TGTGCCAGCAGCCCCAAGACAGGGACCTACGAGCAGTACTTC. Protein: CASSPKTGTYEQYF.

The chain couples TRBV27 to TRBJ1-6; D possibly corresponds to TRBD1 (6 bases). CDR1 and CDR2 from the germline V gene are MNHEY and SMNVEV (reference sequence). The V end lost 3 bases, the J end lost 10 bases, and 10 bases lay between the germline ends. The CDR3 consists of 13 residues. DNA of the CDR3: TGTGCCAGCAGTTTTGGGGGCGGATCACCCCTCCACTTT. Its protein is CASSFGGGSPLHF.

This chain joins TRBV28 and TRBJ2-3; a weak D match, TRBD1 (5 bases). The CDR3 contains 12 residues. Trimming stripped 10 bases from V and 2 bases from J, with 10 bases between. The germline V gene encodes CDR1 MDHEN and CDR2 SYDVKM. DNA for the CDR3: TGTGCCACATGGACAAACACAGATACGCAGTATTTT. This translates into CATWTNTDTQYF.

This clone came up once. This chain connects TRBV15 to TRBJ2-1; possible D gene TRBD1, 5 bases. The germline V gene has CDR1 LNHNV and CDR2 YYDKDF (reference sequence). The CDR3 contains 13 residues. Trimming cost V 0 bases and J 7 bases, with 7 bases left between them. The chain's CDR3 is CATSRDPGNEQFF. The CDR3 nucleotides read TGTGCCACCAGCAGAGATCCAGGGAATGAGCAGTTCTTC. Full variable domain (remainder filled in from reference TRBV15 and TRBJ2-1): DAMVIQNPRYQVTQFGKPVTLSCSQTLNHNVMYWYQQKSSQAPKLLFHYYDKDFNNEADTPDNFQSRRPNTSFCFLDIRSPGLGDTAMYLCATSRDPGNEQFFGPGTRLTVL.

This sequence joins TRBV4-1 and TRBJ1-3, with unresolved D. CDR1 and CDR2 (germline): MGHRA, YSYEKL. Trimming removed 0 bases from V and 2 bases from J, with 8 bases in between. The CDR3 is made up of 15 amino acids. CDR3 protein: CASSQDSGTGNTIYF. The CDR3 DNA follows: TGCGCCAGCAGCCAAGATTCGGGGACTGGAAACACCATATATTTT.

The CDR3 here is CASSEQGQGTGELFF. The CDR3 DNA sequence: TGTGCCAGCAGTGAGCAGGGACAGGGCACCGGGGAGCTGTTTTTT. The V gene is TRBV6-1, the J gene TRBJ2-2; 9 bases are shared with TRBD1. Germline CDR1 reads MNHNS; CDR2 reads SASEGT. The CDR3 contains 15 residues. Trimming cost V 3 bases and J 4 bases; bases outside gene matches: 3.

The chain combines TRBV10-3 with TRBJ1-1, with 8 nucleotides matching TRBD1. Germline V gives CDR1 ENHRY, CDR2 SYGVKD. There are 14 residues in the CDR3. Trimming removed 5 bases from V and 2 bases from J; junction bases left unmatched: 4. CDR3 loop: CAISNRGDNTEAFF. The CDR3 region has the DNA TGTGCCATCAGTAACAGGGGGGATAACACTGAAGCTTTCTTT.

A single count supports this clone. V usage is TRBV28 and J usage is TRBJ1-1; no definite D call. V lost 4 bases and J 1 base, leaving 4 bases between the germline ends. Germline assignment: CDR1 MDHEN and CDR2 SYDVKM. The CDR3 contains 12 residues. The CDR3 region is CASSSTNTEAFF. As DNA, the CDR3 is TGTGCCAGCAGTTCGACGAACACTGAAGCTTTCTTT.

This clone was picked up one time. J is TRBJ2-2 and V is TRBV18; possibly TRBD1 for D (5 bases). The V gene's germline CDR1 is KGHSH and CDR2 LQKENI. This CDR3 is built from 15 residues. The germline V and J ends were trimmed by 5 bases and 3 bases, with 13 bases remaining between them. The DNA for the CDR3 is TGTGCCAGCTCATACCCGGGCAGGGACACCGGGGAGCTGTTTTTT. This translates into CASSYPGRDTGELFF. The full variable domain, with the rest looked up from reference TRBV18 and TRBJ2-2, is NAGVMQNPRHLVRRRGQEARLRCSPMKGHSHVYWYRQLPEEGLKFMVYLQKENIIDESGMPKERFSAEFPKEGPSILRIQQVVRGDSAAYFCASSYPGRDTGELFFGEGSRLTVL.

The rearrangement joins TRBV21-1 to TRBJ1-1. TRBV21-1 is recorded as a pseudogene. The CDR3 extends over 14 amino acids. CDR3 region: CASSRWLVRTEAFF. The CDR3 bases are TGTGCCAGCAGTCGATGGTTAGTTCGCACTGAAGCTTTCTTT.

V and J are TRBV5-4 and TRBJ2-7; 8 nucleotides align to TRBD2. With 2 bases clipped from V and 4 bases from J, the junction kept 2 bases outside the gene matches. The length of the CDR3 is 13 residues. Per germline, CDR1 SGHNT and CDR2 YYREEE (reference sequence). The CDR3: CASSFGGVYEQYF. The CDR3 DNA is TGTGCCAGCAGCTTCGGGGGGGTTTACGAGCAGTACTTC.

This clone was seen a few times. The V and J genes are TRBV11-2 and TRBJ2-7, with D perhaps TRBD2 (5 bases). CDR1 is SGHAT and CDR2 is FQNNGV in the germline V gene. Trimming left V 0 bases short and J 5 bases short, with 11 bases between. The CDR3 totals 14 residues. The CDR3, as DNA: TGTGCCAGCAGCTTAGAAGTGTGGGGAGACGAGCAGTACTTC. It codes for CASSLEVWGDEQYF.

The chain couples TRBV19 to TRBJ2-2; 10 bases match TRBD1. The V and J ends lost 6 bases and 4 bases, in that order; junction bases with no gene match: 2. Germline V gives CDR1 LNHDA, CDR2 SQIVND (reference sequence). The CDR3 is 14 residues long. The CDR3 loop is CASRRDRGTGELFF. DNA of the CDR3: TGTGCCAGTAGAAGGGACAGGGGCACCGGGGAGCTGTTTTTT.

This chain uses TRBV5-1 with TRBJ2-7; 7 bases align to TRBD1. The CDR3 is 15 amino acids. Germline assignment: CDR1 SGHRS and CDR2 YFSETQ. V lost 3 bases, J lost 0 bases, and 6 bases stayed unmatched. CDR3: CASSWGTAVSYEQYF. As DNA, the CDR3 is TGCGCCAGCAGCTGGGGGACAGCAGTCTCCTACGAGCAGTACTTC.

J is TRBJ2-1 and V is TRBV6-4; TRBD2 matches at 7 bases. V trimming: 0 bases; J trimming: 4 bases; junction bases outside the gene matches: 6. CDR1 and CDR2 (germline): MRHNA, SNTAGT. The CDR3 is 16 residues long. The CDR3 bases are TGTGCCAGCAGTGACTCCGGGCTAGCGGAATACAATGAGCAGTTCTTC. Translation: CASSDSGLAEYNEQFF.

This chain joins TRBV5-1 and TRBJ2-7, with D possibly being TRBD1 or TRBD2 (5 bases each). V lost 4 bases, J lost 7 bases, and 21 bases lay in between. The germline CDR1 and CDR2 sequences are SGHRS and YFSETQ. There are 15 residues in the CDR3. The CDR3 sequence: CASSPGTGRRSEQYF. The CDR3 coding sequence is TGCGCCAGCAGCCCGGGTACGGGACGCCGATCGGAGCAGTACTTC.

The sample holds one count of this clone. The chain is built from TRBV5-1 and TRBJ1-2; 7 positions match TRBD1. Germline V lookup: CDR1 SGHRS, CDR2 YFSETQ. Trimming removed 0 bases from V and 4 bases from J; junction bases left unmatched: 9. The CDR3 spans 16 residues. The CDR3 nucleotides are TGCGCCAGCAGCTTGGGGATGGCAGGGGGAACCTATGGCTACACCTTC. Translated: CASSLGMAGGTYGYTF. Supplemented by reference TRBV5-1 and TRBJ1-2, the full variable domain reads KAGVTQTPRYLIKTRGQQVTLSCSPISGHRSVSWYQQTPGQGLQFLFEYFSETQRNKGNFPGRFSGRQFSNSRSEMNVSTLELGDSALYLCASSLGMAGGTYGYTFGSGTRLTVV.

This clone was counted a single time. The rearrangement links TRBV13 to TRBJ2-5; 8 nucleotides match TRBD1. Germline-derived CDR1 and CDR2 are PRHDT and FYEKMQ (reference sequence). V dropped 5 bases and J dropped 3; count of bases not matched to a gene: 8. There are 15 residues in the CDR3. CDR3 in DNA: TGTGCCAGCAGCCAGACAGGGGAATTGAAAGAGACCCAGTACTTC. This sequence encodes CASSQTGELKETQYF.

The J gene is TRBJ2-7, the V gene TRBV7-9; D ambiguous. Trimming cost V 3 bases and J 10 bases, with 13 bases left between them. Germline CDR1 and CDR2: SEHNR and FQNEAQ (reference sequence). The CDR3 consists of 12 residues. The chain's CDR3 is CASSFETGLQYF. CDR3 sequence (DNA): TGTGCCAGCAGCTTCGAGACTGGGCTACAGTACTTC.

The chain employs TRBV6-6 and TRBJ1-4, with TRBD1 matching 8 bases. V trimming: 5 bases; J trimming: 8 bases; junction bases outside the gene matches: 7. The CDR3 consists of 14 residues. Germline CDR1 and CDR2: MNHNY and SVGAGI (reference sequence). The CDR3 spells CASSATGVLEKLFF. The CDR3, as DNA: TGTGCCAGCAGTGCGACAGGGGTCTTAGAAAAACTGTTTTTT.